Reported below is one T cell receptor beta chain. Its antigen is undetermined. cDNA libraries for TCR beta contained unique molecular identifiers. Each CDR3 protein gets one entry after TCRdb re-called the PCR reads with MiXCR. The sample carries fewer than 850,000 distinct CDR3 sequences, around 42% recorded once. Germline CDR1 and CDR2: MNHEY and SVGAGI. The CDR3 is made up of 14 amino acids. This entry is derived from a study of post-analysis software for immune sequencing data. Study outcomes and limitations: Patients carried roughly 5 TRBV segments more frequently than controls did, and TRBV5-6, TRBV5-1 and TRBV20-1 were among them.

Material for sequencing was blood. The sequence was obtained from a girl under 18 with multiple sclerosis. The chain carries TRBV6-5 and TRBJ2-5; TRBD2 is a possible D gene (5 bases). The DNA matches TRBJ2-7 better at its end, which makes the J call doubtful. The CDR3 bases are TGTGCCAGCACCCAGCGGCCGGAGGCCTACGAGCAGTACTTC. Encoded protein: CASTQRPEAYEQYF.